The T cell receptor beta chain described here comes from a study of shared clonotypes between healthy human individuals. Deletions cut 1 base from V and 4 bases from J, with 17 bases between. Germline V lookup: CDR1 SGDLS, CDR2 YYNGEE. This CDR3 has 16 amino acids. Data came from immunoSEQ multiplex PCR; TCRdb stores just in-frame clones and leaves some out. The sample shows 950,000 to 1,300,000 clones, around 74% of them seen only once. The study drew all its donors from Caucasian adults living in Nashville, Tennessee. The TCR comes from a man aged 18-30 years in good health. Sequencing used memory CD4+ T cells sorted from blood. Noted subset: CD45RA-negative fraction. This chain joins TRBV9 and TRBJ2-5, with D perhaps matching TRBD2 (7 bases). The CDR3 nucleotides read TGTGCCAGCAGCGTAAGGATCGGCGGGGGCCGAGAGACCCAGTACTTC. Translated, it gives CASSVRIGGGRETQYF.